This T cell receptor (beta chain) comes out of a study of T cell changes during pregnancy in multiple sclerosis. Method: immunoSEQ multiplex PCR; TCRdb's copy keeps in-frame clones and lacks some. The top ten clones hold 1.5% to 2% of a sample with fewer than 85,000 clones, around nine tenths of them seen once. Germline CDR1 and CDR2: SGHNT and YYREEE (reference sequence). The CDR3 extends over 14 amino acids. Trimming took off 2 bases at V and 6 bases at J, with 14 bases between the two ends. The specimen was peripheral blood, collected in the first trimester of pregnancy. This rearrangement joins TRBV5-4 to TRBJ1-1; D is unclear. The receptor was derived from a female donor in good health, enrolled as a control in a pregnancy study. The CDR3 DNA reads as TGTGCCAGCAGCTTTTTGGGTCGGAGGGCTGAAGCTTTCTTT. The encoded protein is CASSFLGRRAEAFF.